The rows below give T cell receptor beta chains drawn from one sample of a study of T cells after posttransplantation cyclophosphamide. Measured with immunoSEQ multiplex PCR; TCRdb has only the in-frame clones, and not every one. This table has about 20,000 clones, approximately 97% appearing once. Sequencing was carried out using naive CD4+ T cells sorted from PBMCs. These receptors all stem from a man in his forties or fifties in good health, CMV-negative, and a related stem cell transplant donor. The CDR3 runs from the conserved cysteine through the conserved F or W. Fields, in order: D gene, J gene, V gene, clone size, CDR3 protein, CDR3 DNA. D genes are given only for firm matches. Where a row states a size, it is once, few, many or the class of an expanded clone; other rows omit it.

TRBD2	TRBJ2-1	TRBV27	.	CARPTSRNEQFF	TGTGCCAGACCGACTAGCCGCAATGAGCAGTTCTTC
TRBD1	TRBJ1-1	TRBV7-3	.	CASSSSDRNKAFF	TGTGCCAGCAGCTCATCGGACAGGAACAAAGCTTTCTTT
.	TRBJ1-1	TRBV6-6	.	CASVGDTEAFF	TGTGCCAGCGTAGGAGACACTGAAGCTTTCTTT
.	TRBJ2-7	TRBV7-9	.	CASSDRQQTGSYEQYF	TGTGCCAGCAGCGACCGACAGCAAACGGGCTCCTACGAGCAGTACTTC
TRBD1	TRBJ1-5	TRBV29-1	.	CSVGDREQPQHF	TGCAGCGTTGGGGACAGAGAACAGCCCCAGCATTTT
.	TRBJ2-2	TRBV5-5	.	CASSLVGATGELFF	TGTGCCAGCAGCTTGGTTGGAGCCACCGGGGAGCTGTTTTTT
.	TRBJ2-7	TRBV9	.	CASSPLRAGAIYEQYF	TGTGCCAGCAGCCCCCTGCGTGCAGGGGCCATCTACGAGCAGTACTTC
TRBD2	TRBJ2-3	TRBV7-2	.	CASSLQAGGRDTQYF	TGTGCCAGCAGCTTACAAGCGGGGGGGAGGGATACGCAGTATTTT
TRBD2	TRBJ2-3	TRBV5-1	.	CASSQGLATTQYF	TGCGCCAGCAGCCAGGGACTAGCGACTACGCAGTATTTT
.	TRBJ1-5	TRBV4-1	.	CASSQGLDSGQPQHF	TGCGCCAGCAGCCAAGGTCTGGATTCGGGTCAGCCCCAGCATTTT
.	TRBJ2-5	TRBV5-1	.	CASSPTVTRETQYF	TGCGCCAGCAGCCCAACAGTCACAAGGGAGACCCAGTACTTC
TRBD1	TRBJ2-5	TRBV7-7	.	CASSQDRGGETQYF	TGTGCTAGCAGCCAGGACAGGGGTGGGGAGACCCAGTACTTC
.	TRBJ2-7	TRBV29-1	.	CSVRGTDSLRYEQYF	TGCAGCGTCCGCGGGACCGATTCCCTACGTTACGAGCAGTACTTC
TRBD1	TRBJ2-3	TRBV6-5	.	CASTGTGQGTDTQYF	TGTGCCAGCACAGGAACGGGACAGGGAACAGATACGCAGTATTTT
TRBD2	TRBJ2-1	TRBV7-9	.	CASSPRGLAGPYNEQFF	TGTGCCAGCAGCCCCCGAGGACTAGCGGGACCCTACAATGAGCAGTTCTTC
TRBD1	TRBJ2-7	TRBV10-2	.	CASTRTGSSYEQYF	TGCGCCAGCACTAGGACAGGTTCCTCCTACGAGCAGTACTTC
TRBD1	TRBJ1-1	TRBV7-9	.	CASSDRVFSKAFF	TGTGCCAGCAGTGACAGGGTTTTTTCAAAAGCTTTCTTT
TRBD2	TRBJ2-1	TRBV7-6	.	CASSLTREVSVRFF	TGTGCCAGCAGCTTAACGCGGGAGGTCTCCGTAAGGTTCTTC
.	TRBJ1-2	TRBV2	.	CASSVEQAGYTF	TGTGCCAGCAGTGTAGAACAGGCCGGCTACACCTTC
.	TRBJ2-1	TRBV10-1	.	CASSREYNEQFF	TGCGCCAGCAGTCGGGAATACAATGAGCAGTTCTTC
TRBD1	TRBJ2-3	TRBV5-1	.	CASSSTGVPDTQYF	TGCGCCAGCAGCTCCACAGGGGTTCCAGATACGCAGTATTTT
.	TRBJ1-2	TRBV27	.	CASSPGYREQLIYGYTF	TGTGCCAGCAGCCCCGGTTATCGAGAACAGTTAATCTATGGCTACACCTTC
.	TRBJ1-1	TRBV6-1	.	CASSELLARQAFF	TGTGCCAGCAGTGAACTTTTAGCTCGCCAAGCTTTCTTT
TRBD2	TRBJ2-3	TRBV4-2	.	CASSQGLAGGGTDTQYF	TGTGCCAGCAGCCAGGGTTTAGCGGGGGGAGGCACAGATACGCAGTATTTT
.	TRBJ1-2	TRBV2	.	CANQIQGESGYTF	TGTGCCAACCAGATACAGGGAGAATCGGGCTACACCTTC
.	TRBJ2-2	TRBV29-1	.	CSVETQDSNTGELFF	TGCAGCGTTGAGACCCAGGACTCGAACACCGGGGAGCTGTTTTTT
.	TRBJ2-1	TRBV5-4	.	CASSLLTVDEQFF	TGTGCCAGCAGCTTGTTAACAGTGGATGAGCAGTTCTTC
TRBD2	TRBJ2-7	TRBV6-1	.	CATQRTSGMGWEQYF	TGTGCCACCCAGCGGACTAGCGGGATGGGATGGGAGCAGTACTTC
.	TRBJ1-6	TRBV6-1	.	CASRAPGVYNSPLHF	TGTGCCAGCAGAGCGCCAGGGGTCTATAATTCACCCCTCCACTTT
TRBD1	TRBJ2-7	TRBV11-2	.	CASSSAGTGLYEQYF	TGTGCCAGCAGCTCCGCCGGGACAGGGCTCTACGAGCAGTACTTC
TRBD1	TRBJ1-5	TRBV4-3	.	CASSQSTGMQPQHF	TGCGCCAGCAGCCAATCGACAGGGATGCAGCCCCAGCATTTT
TRBD2	TRBJ2-1	TRBV6-1	.	CASKNSGTTYNEQFF	TGTGCCAGCAAAAATAGCGGGACTACCTACAATGAGCAGTTCTTC
TRBD1	TRBJ1-2	TRBV10-3	few	CAIEAGGNYGYTF	TGTGCCATCGAAGCAGGGGGCAACTATGGCTACACCTTC
.	TRBJ1-5	TRBV27	.	CASSFGVNSNQPQHF	TGTGCCAGCAGTTTCGGGGTTAATAGCAATCAGCCCCAGCATTTT
.	TRBJ2-4	TRBV12-5	once	CASASFLAKNIQYF	TGTGCTAGTGCCTCTTTTCTAGCCAAAAACATTCAGTACTTC
.	TRBJ1-2	TRBV7-9	.	CASSFFQQTAYGYTF	TGTGCCAGCAGCTTTTTCCAACAGACCGCCTATGGCTACACCTTC
.	TRBJ2-7	TRBV7-9	.	CASSIQRRGEQYF	TGTGCCAGCAGCATTCAGCGCCGAGGGGAGCAGTACTTC
TRBD2	TRBJ2-1	TRBV9	.	CASSEAGGNNEQFF	TGTGCCAGCAGCGAAGCGGGGGGGAACAATGAGCAGTTCTTC
.	TRBJ1-1	TRBV5-4	.	CASSSMATNTEAFF	TGTGCCAGCAGCTCGATGGCCACGAACACTGAAGCTTTCTTT
TRBD1	TRBJ2-2	TRBV27	.	CASSGTGAPGELFF	TGTGCCAGCTCCGGGACAGGGGCCCCCGGGGAGCTGTTTTTT
TRBD2	TRBJ2-5	TRBV5-1	.	CASSFDPAGGRGETQYF	TGCGCCAGCAGCTTTGACCCGGCGGGGGGGCGGGGAGAGACCCAGTACTTC
.	TRBJ1-2	TRBV7-9	.	CASTRGLRGGGYGYTF	TGTGCCAGCACCCGGGGCCTCAGGGGCGGCGGCTATGGCTACACCTTC
.	TRBJ1-6	TRBV9	.	CASSSDNSPLHF	TGTGCCAGCAGTTCAGATAATTCACCCCTCCACTTT
TRBD1	TRBJ1-5	TRBV5-8	.	CASSLAGTGAYSNQPQHF	TGTGCCAGCAGCTTGGCCGGGACAGGGGCCTATAGCAATCAGCCCCAGCATTTT
TRBD2	TRBJ2-7	TRBV7-8	.	CASSWATSGELSYEQYF	TGTGCCAGCAGCTGGGCGACTAGCGGGGAACTAAGCTACGAGCAGTACTTC
.	TRBJ1-3	TRBV2	.	CASSVWGAEGNTIYF	TGTGCCAGCAGTGTTTGGGGCGCGGAAGGAAACACCATATATTTT
TRBD1	TRBJ1-5	TRBV6-5	once	CASHGTGNQPQHF	TGTGCCAGCCACGGGACAGGCAATCAGCCCCAGCATTTT
.	TRBJ1-2	TRBV6-1	.	CASTWTGGGYTF	TGTGCCAGTACCTGGACCGGAGGTGGCTACACCTTC
TRBD1	TRBJ1-6	TRBV6-4	.	CASSSGTGINSPLHF	TGTGCCAGCAGTTCGGGGACAGGGATAAATTCACCCCTCCACTTT